Listed below are T cell receptor beta chains from one sample, sequenced in a study of brain T cells in children with intractable seizures. The table came from immunoSEQ multiplex PCR; TCRdb's copy has only in-frame clones and leaves some out. Among roughly 69,000 clones listed, about 96% were seen once. Sequences were derived from peripheral blood, sampled at surgery. The receptors derive from a boy under three years old with focal cortical dysplasia and intractable seizures. The CDR3 runs from the conserved cysteine through the conserved F or W. The D gene is left open where the match is weak. Where a row states a size, it is once, few, many or the class of an expanded clone; other rows omit it.

>TRBV7-6|NA|TRBJ1-1|once
CASSFFPGRREGAFF
TGTGCCAGCAGCTTTTTCCCGGGAAGAAGAGAGGGAGCTTTCTTT
>TRBV6-2/TRBV6-3|TRBD1|TRBJ1-5|NA
CASSPDRDEISGNQPQHF
TGTGCCAGCAGCCCAGACAGGGATGAGATTTCAGGCAATCAGCCCCAGCATTTT
>TRBV27|TRBD1|TRBJ1-5|NA
CASSPTTGVGVSQPQHF
TGTGCCAGCAGTCCAACTACAGGGGTAGGGGTAAGTCAGCCCCAGCATTTT
>TRBV6-1|NA|TRBJ1-3|few
CASSEGSRGNTIYF
TGTGCCAGCAGTGAAGGGAGTCGGGGAAACACCATATATTTT
>TRBV3-1/TRBV3-2|NA|TRBJ2-1|NA
CASSPGDEQFF
TGTGCCAGCAGCCCCGGGGATGAGCAGTTCTTC
>TRBV7-9|NA|TRBJ2-5|NA
CASSHTWETQYF
TGTGCCAGCAGCCACACCTGGGAGACCCAGTACTTC
>TRBV27|NA|TRBJ1-2|NA
CASSWRGGSGYTF
TGTGCCAGCAGTTGGCGGGGGGGGAGTGGCTACACCTTC
>TRBV28|TRBD1|TRBJ1-2|NA
CASTLGQGGYGYTF
TGTGCCAGCACCCTAGGACAGGGGGGCTATGGCTACACCTTC
>TRBV3-1/TRBV3-2|NA|TRBJ1-1|NA
CASSQGKSNTEAFF
TGTGCCAGCAGCCAAGGGAAAAGCAACACTGAAGCTTTCTTT
>TRBV7-9|TRBD1|TRBJ2-1|NA
CASSLGQGYNEQFF
TGTGCCAGCAGCCTGGGACAGGGGTACAATGAGCAGTTCTTC
>TRBV5-4|TRBD1|TRBJ2-1|NA
CASSGRDSSYNEQFF
TGTGCCAGCAGCGGCCGGGACAGCTCCTACAATGAGCAGTTCTTC
>TRBV7-2|NA|TRBJ2-5|NA
CASSLDSGIETQYF
TGTGCCAGCAGCTTAGACTCGGGGATAGAGACCCAGTACTTC
>TRBV12-3/TRBV12-4|NA|TRBJ2-1|NA
CASSLSAYNEQFF
TGTGCCAGCAGTTTGTCCGCATACAATGAGCAGTTCTTC
>TRBV10-2|NA|TRBJ2-7|NA
CASRVTAFVNEQYF
TGCGCCAGCAGGGTGACAGCCTTTGTAAACGAGCAGTACTTC
>TRBV5-4|TRBD2|TRBJ2-2|NA
CATLAGVTGELFF
TGTGCCACACTAGCGGGAGTTACCGGGGAGCTGTTTTTT
>TRBV2|NA|TRBJ2-2|NA
CATHPKSGPANTGELFF
TGTGCCACCCACCCAAAATCCGGGCCCGCGAACACCGGGGAGCTGTTTTTT
>TRBV10-3|NA|TRBJ2-2|NA
CAIISGVGELFF
TGTGCCATCATCTCAGGGGTCGGGGAGCTGTTTTTT
>TRBV27|TRBD1|TRBJ2-3|NA
CASTQMTGGIRDTQYF
TGTGCCAGCACCCAAATGACAGGGGGAATTAGGGATACGCAGTATTTT
>TRBV28|NA|TRBJ2-3|NA
CASRVRGGTDTQYF
TGTGCCAGCAGGGTCAGGGGGGGCACAGATACGCAGTATTTT
>TRBV4-2|TRBD2|TRBJ2-3|NA
CASSLRTSGGTDTQYF
TGTGCCAGCAGCCTCAGGACTAGCGGGGGAACAGATACGCAGTATTTT
>TRBV7-8|TRBD1|TRBJ2-7|NA
CASSLDRGRPSEQYF
TGTGCCAGCAGCTTAGACAGGGGCCGCCCCTCAGAGCAGTACTTC
>TRBV10-3|TRBD2|TRBJ2-7|NA
CAIRGGSRYEQYF
TGTGCCATCAGGGGCGGGAGTCGGTACGAGCAGTACTTC
>TRBV27|TRBD2|TRBJ2-7|NA
CASSLFLASGRAVQYF
TGTGCCAGCAGTTTATTTCTGGCTAGCGGGAGGGCCGTACAGTACTTC
>TRBV4-2|NA|TRBJ2-3|NA
CASSQEGHQRGGTDTQYF
TGTGCCAGCAGCCAAGAGGGCCACCAGAGGGGGGGCACAGATACGCAGTATTTT
>TRBV24-1|TRBD2|TRBJ2-1|NA
CATSDFVFWAREGHGEQFF
TGTGCCACCAGTGATTTTGTTTTCTGGGCCCGGGAGGGCCACGGTGAGCAGTTCTTC
>TRBV5-1|NA|TRBJ1-6|once
CASSTNRVDNSPLHF
TGCGCCAGCAGCACCAACAGGGTTGATAATTCACCCCTCCACTTT
>TRBV5-4|TRBD1|TRBJ1-1|NA
CASSLQDRGWAEAFF
TGTGCCAGCAGCTTGCAGGACAGGGGGTGGGCTGAAGCTTTCTTT
>TRBV25-1|TRBD1|TRBJ2-3|NA
CASSARDRWTRTDTQYF
TGTGCCAGCAGTGCCCGGGACAGGTGGACCCGCACAGATACGCAGTATTTT
>TRBV7-8|TRBD2|TRBJ2-7|NA
CASSLDGGASYEQYF
TGTGCCAGCAGCCTAGACGGGGGGGCCTCCTACGAGCAGTACTTC